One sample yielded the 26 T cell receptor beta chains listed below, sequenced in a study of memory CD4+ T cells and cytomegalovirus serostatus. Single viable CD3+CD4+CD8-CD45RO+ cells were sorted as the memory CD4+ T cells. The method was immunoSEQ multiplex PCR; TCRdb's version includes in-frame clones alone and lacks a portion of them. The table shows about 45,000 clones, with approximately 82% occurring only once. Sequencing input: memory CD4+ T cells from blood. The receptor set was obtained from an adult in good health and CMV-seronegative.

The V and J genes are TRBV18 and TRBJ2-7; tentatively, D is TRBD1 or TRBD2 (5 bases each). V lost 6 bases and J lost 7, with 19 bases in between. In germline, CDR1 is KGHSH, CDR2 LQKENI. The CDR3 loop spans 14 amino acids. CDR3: CASSRSDSGREQYF. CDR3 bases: TGTGCCAGCTCGCGCAGTGACAGCGGTCGGGAGCAGTACTTC.

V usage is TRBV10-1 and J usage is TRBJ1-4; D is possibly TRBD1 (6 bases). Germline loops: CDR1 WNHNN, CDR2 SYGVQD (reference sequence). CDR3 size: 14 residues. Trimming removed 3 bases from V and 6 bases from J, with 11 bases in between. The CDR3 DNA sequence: TGCGCCAGCAGTGAATCCAGGGGAGATGAAAAACTGTTTTTT. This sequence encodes CASSESRGDEKLFF.

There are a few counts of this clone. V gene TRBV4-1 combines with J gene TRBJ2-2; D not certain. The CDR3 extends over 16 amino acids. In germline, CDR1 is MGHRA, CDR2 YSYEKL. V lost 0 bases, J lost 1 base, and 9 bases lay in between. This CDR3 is CASSQDLLRNTGELFF. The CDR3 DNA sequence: TGCGCCAGCAGCCAAGATCTACTACGGAACACCGGGGAGCTGTTTTTT.

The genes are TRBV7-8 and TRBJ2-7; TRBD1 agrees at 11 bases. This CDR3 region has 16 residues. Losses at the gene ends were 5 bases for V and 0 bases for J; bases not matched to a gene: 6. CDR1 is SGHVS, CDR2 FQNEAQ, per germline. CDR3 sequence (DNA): TGTGCCAGCAGCAGATCCGGGACAGGGGGCTCCTACGAGCAGTACTTC. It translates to CASSRSGTGGSYEQYF. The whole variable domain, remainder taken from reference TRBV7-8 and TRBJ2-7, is GAGVSQSPRYKVAKRGQDVALRCDPISGHVSLFWYQQALGQGPEFLTYFQNEAQLDKSGLPSDRFFAERPEGSVSTLKIQRTQQEDSAVYLCASSRSGTGGSYEQYFGPGTRLTVT.

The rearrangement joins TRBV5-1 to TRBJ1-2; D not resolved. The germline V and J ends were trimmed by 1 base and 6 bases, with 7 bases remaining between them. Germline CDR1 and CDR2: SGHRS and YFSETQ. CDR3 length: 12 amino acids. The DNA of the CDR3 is TGCGCCAGCAGCTTGTATCAAGATGGCTACACCTTC. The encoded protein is CASSLYQDGYTF.

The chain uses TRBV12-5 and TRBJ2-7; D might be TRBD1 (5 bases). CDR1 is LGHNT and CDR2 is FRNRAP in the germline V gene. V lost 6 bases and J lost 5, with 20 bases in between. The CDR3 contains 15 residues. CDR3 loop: CASGRRAQGYHEQYF. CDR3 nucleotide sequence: TGTGCTAGTGGCCGAAGGGCGCAGGGATATCACGAGCAGTACTTC.

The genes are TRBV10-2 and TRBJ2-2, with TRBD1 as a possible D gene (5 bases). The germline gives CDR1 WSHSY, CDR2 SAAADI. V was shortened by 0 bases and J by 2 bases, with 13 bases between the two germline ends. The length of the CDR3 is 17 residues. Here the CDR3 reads CASSESAGKVNTGELFF. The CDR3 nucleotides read TGCGCCAGCAGTGAGTCAGCAGGGAAAGTTAACACCGGGGAGCTGTTTTTT.

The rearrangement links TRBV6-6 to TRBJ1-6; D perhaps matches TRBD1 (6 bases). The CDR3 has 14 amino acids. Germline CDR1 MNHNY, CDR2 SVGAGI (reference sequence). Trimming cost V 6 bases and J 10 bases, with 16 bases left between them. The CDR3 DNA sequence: TGTGCCAGCAGCGACAGGTGGAGGGACTCACCCCTCCACTTT. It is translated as CASSDRWRDSPLHF.

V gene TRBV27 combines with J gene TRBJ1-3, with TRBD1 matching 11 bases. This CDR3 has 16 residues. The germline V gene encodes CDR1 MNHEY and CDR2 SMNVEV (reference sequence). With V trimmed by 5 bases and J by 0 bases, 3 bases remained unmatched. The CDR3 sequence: CASSRGTGGSGNTIYF. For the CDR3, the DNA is TGTGCCAGCAGTCGGGGGACAGGGGGCTCTGGAAACACCATATATTTT.

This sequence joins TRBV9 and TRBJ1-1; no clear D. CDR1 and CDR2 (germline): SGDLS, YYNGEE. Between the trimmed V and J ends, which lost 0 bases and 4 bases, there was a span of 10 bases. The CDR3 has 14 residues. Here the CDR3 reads CASSVEWQSTEAFF. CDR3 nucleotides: TGTGCCAGCAGCGTAGAATGGCAGAGCACTGAAGCTTTCTTT.

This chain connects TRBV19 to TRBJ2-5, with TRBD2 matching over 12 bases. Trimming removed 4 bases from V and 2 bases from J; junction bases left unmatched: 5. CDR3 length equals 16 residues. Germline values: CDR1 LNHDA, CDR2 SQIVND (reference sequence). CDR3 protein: CASSRTSGTTQETQYF. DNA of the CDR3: TGTGCCAGTAGTAGGACTAGCGGGACGACTCAAGAGACCCAGTACTTC.

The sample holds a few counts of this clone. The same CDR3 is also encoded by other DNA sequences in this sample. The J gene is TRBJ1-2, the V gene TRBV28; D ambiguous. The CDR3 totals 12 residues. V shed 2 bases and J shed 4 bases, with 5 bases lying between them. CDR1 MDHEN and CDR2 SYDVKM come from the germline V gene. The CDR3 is CASSLRLYGYTF. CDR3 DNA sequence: TGTGCCAGCAGTTTACGACTCTATGGCTACACCTTC.

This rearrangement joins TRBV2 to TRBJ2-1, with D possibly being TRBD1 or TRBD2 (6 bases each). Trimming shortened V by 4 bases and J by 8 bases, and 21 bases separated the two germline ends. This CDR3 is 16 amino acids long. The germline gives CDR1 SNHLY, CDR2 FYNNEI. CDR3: CASSGFLAGEEDEQFF. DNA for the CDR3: TGTGCCAGCAGTGGTTTCTTAGCAGGGGAGGAGGATGAGCAGTTCTTC.

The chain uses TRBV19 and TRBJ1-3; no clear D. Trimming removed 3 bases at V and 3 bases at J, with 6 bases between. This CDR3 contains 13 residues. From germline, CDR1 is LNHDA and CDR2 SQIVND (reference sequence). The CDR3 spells CASSITVGNTIYF. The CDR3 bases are TGTGCCAGTAGTATCACTGTTGGAAACACCATATATTTT.

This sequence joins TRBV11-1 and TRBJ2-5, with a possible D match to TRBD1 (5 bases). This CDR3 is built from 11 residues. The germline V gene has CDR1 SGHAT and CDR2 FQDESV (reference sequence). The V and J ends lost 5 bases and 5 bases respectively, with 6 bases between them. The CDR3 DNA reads TGTGCCAGCAGCGCAGGGGAGACCCAGTACTTC. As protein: CASSAGETQYF. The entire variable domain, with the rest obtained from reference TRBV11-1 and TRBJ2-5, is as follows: EAEVAQSPRYKITEKSQAVAFWCDPISGHATLYWYRQILGQGPELLVQFQDESVVDDSQLPKDRFSAERLKGVDSTLKIQPAELGDSAMYLCASSAGETQYFGPGTRLLVL.

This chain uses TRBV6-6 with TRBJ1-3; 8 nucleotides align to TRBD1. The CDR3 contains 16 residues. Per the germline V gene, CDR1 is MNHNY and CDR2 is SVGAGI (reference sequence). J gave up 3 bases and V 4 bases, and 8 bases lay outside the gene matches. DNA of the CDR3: TGTGCCAGCAGTTTAGTGACAGGGGCGTATGGAAACACCATATATTTT. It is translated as CASSLVTGAYGNTIYF.

The DNA of the CDR3 is TGTGCCAGCAGCCGCGTGCCTAGTGGTAGCGGGGGACCTAGCACAGATACGCAGTATTTT. Encoded protein: CASSRVPSGSGGPSTDTQYF. The chain couples TRBV4-2 to TRBJ2-3, with 9 nucleotides matching TRBD2. CDR3 length: 20 residues. V trimming: 4 bases; J trimming: 0 bases; junction bases outside the gene matches: 17. Germline V gene lookup returns CDR1 LGHNA and CDR2 YNFKEQ.

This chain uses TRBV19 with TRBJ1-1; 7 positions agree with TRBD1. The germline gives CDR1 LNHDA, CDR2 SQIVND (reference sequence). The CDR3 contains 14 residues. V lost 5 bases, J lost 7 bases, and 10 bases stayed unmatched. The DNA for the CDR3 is TGTGCCAGTAGTGCTCAAGGGACAGTTATTGAAGCTTTCTTT. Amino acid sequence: CASSAQGTVIEAFF.

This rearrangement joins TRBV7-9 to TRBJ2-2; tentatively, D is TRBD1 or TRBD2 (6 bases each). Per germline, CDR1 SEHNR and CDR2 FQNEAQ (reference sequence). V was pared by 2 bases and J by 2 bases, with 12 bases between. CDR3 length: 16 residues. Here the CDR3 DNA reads TGTGCCAGCAGCTTATTCGGGGGCCATAACACCGGGGAGCTGTTTTTT. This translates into CASSLFGGHNTGELFF.

CDR3 nucleotide sequence: TGTGCTAGTGGTGCTACCGAAGAGACCCAGTACTTC. Translating gives CASGATEETQYF. The chain joins TRBV12-5 to TRBJ2-5; D is ambiguous. The CDR3 consists of 12 residues. Trimming stripped 5 bases from V and 3 bases from J, with 7 bases between. Germline V gene data show CDR1 as LGHNT and CDR2 as FRNRAP.

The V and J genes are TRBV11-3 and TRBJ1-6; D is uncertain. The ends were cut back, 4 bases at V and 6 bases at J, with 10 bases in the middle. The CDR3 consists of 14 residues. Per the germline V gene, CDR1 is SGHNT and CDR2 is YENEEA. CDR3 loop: CASSSGALNSPLHF. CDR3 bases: TGTGCCAGCAGCTCGGGAGCCCTTAATTCACCCCTCCACTTT.

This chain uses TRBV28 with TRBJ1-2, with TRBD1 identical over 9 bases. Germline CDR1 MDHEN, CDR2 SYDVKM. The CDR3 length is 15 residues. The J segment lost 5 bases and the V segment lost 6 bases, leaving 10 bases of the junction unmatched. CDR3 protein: CASRLPGQGGYGYTF. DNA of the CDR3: TGTGCCAGCAGATTACCGGGACAGGGAGGGTATGGCTACACCTTC.

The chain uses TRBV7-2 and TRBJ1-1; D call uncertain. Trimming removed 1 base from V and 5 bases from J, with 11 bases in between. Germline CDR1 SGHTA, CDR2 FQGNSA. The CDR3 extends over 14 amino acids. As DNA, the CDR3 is TGTGCCAGCAGCTTAGTCAGCTTAGGAACTGAAGCTTTCTTT. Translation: CASSLVSLGTEAFF.

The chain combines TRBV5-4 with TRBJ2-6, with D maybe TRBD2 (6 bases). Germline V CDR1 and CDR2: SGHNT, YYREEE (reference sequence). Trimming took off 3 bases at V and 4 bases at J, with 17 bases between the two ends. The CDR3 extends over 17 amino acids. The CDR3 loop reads CASSSGGGVFGANVLTF. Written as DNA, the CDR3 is TGTGCCAGCAGCTCTGGGGGAGGAGTCTTCGGGGCCAACGTCCTGACTTTC.

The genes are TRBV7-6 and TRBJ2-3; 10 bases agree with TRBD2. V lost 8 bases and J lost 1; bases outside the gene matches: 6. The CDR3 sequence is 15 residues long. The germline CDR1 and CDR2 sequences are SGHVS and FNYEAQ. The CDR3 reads CASQSLAGRTDTQYF. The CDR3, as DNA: TGTGCCAGCCAGTCACTAGCGGGGCGCACAGATACGCAGTATTTT.

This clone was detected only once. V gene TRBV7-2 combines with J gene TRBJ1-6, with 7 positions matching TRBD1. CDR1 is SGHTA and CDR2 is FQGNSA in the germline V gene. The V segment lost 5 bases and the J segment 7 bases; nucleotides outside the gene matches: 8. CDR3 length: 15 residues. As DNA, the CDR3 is TGTGCCAGCAGCACCAGACAGGGTAAAAATTCACCCCTCCACTTT. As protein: CASSTRQGKNSPLHF.